The rows below give T cell receptor beta chains drawn from one sample of a study of shared clonotypes between healthy human individuals. The repertoire was sequenced with immunoSEQ multiplex PCR; TCRdb's copy has only in-frame clones and lacks some. Here the sample spans 2 million to 3 million clones, approximately 90% being singletons. Sequenced input: naive CD4+ T cells sorted from blood. The source is a man younger than 35 in good health. CDR3s include the opening cysteine and the closing phenylalanine or tryptophan. A D gene is named only where the DNA matches it firmly.

TRBJ2-2	14	TRBV7-2	TRBD1	TGTGCCAGCAGATCGACAGGGTTGGCCGGGGAGCTGTTTTTT	CASRSTGLAGELFF
TRBJ2-3	14	TRBV18	-	TGTGCCAGCCGAAGGGGGGCAAGCACAGATACGCAGTATTTT	CASRRGASTDTQYF
TRBJ1-1	19	TRBV5-1	TRBD1	TGCGCCAGCAGCAAATATTCCGGGACAGGGGTGGTTGTGAACACTGAAGCTTTCTTT	CASSKYSGTGVVVNTEAFF
TRBJ2-2	15	TRBV30	TRBD2	TGTGCCTGGAGCGCGGGGGGAGGGTGGACCGGGGAGCTGTTTTTT	CAWSAGGGWTGELFF
TRBJ2-5	15	TRBV5-4	TRBD2	TGTGCCAGCAGCCCCGGCTTAGCGGGGGGAGAGACCCAGTACTTC	CASSPGLAGGETQYF
TRBJ1-1	15	TRBV27	-	TGTGCCAGCAGTGTATATGCCAGGATGAACACTGAAGCTTTCTTT	CASSVYARMNTEAFF
TRBJ1-3	15	TRBV6-5	-	TGTGCCAGCAGTTACTCGACTGCCTCTGGAAACACCATATATTTT	CASSYSTASGNTIYF
TRBJ2-3	15	TRBV7-9	TRBD2	TGTGCCAGCAGCCCTCCGGGACTAGCATCAGATACGCAGTATTTT	CASSPPGLASDTQYF
TRBJ1-2	13	TRBV5-1	-	TGCGCCAGCAGCTTGGGACAGACTTATGGCTACACCTTC	CASSLGQTYGYTF
TRBJ2-7	13	TRBV18	-	TGTGCCAGCTCACCAGGGCCCAGCTACGAGCAGTACTTC	CASSPGPSYEQYF